Here is one T cell receptor beta chain with its context. No antigen is known for it. Other DNA sequences in the same sample also yield this CDR3. Documented treatment: roughly 20 received Ad26.COV2.S at low or high dose, single or two shots; about 5 received placebo; per-sample allocation not given. All samples were drawn on day 63, counting from the first vaccine or placebo injection. The study used a vaccine consisting of an Ad26 vector that expressed Wuhan-strain SARS-CoV-2 spike. The record originates from a study of Ad26.COV2.S vaccination and SARS-CoV-2 variants. Study background: It was the COV1001 Ad26.COV2.S trial arm that included the donor. Participants got Ad26.COV2.S intramuscularly, once or twice 56 days apart. Study-wide points: The authors reported substantial breadth in spike-specific CD8+ and CD4+ T cell responses after vaccination.

TCRdb's table, derived via immunoSEQ multiplex PCR, lists solely in-frame clones and lacks some. The sample consists of 300,000 to 450,000 clones, 70% to 90% of them appearing once. CDR1 and CDR2 (germline): SGDLS, YYNGEE. Trimming took off 0 bases at V and 8 bases at J, with 9 bases between the two ends. The length of the CDR3 is 14 residues. The V and J genes are TRBV9 and TRBJ1-6; D gene unclear. The origin of this receptor is a person between 18 and 60 years old who received the Ad26.COV2.S COVID-19 vaccine or a placebo. The sample in question was peripheral blood, obtained in a trial of Ad26.COV2.S vaccine versus placebo. CDR3 region: CASSVEGRDSPLHF. In DNA form, the CDR3 reads TGTGCCAGCAGCGTAGAGGGTAGGGATTCACCCCTCCACTTT.